This record looks at one T cell receptor beta chain sequence and its context. Its antigen is undetermined. This specimen comes from a study of post-analysis software for immune sequencing data. Study results and caveats: TRBV segments more frequent in patients than in controls numbered five and included TRBV5-6, TRBV5-1 and TRBV20-1.

Unique molecular identifiers were carried by the TCR beta cDNA libraries. From the PCR reads, TCRdb called clonotypes with MiXCR, one entry per CDR3 protein. The sample records some 370,000 distinct CDR3 sequences, about a third being singletons. CDR3 size: 14 residues. Trimming removed 0 bases from V and 10 bases from J, with 13 bases in between. The chain couples TRBV12-3 or TRBV12-4 to TRBJ2-1; possibly TRBD2 for D (6 bases). The receptor comes from a girl under 18 with multiple sclerosis. The sequenced sample consisted of blood. The DNA of the CDR3 is TGTGCCAGCAGTTTAGCGTCGGGGGTGGACGAGCAGTTCTTC. It codes for CASSLASGVDEQFF.